The clone carrying this T cell receptor beta chain was detected only a few times. This sample is drawn from a study of cytomegalovirus exposure and HLA in healthy donors. The CDR3 is 13 amino acids. The ends lost 2 bases at V and 8 bases at J; junction bases unmatched: 7. The germline gives CDR1 GTSNPN, CDR2 SVGIG (reference sequence). PCR amplification relied on 60 Vbeta primers (plus 13 Jbeta primers). This table comes from immunoSEQ multiplex PCR, and its TCRdb copy is limited to in-frame clones, with some not included. This table has approximately 140,000 clones, 80% appearing once. Material: PBMCs. The chain links TRBV30 to TRBJ1-2; 8 nucleotides align to TRBD1. This TCR came from a male donor in good health and CMV-seropositive. This CDR3 is CAWSWTGQRGYTF. The CDR3 DNA reads as TGTGCCTGGAGTTGGACAGGGCAGAGGGGCTACACCTTC.